The T cell receptor (beta chain) described here comes from a study of blood T cell repertoires in COVID-19. Background on the study: T cells, B-cell-depleted T cells, or PBMCs supplied cDNA or gDNA.

Only in-frame clones appear in the TCRdb table, and some are missing; sequencing was by immunoSEQ multiplex PCR. The sample includes roughly 240,000 clones, roughly 85% of them seen just once. Germline CDR1 LGHNT, CDR2 FRNRAP. The CDR3 covers 13 residues. J lost 7 bases, V lost 10 bases, and 7 bases had no gene match. Enrolled during active infection, Seattle patients were then followed longitudinally. This TCR derives from a man aged 50 to 59 with COVID-19, enrolled during active disease. Sequencing was carried out using peripheral blood. The genes are TRBV12-5 and TRBJ1-5; 10 nucleotides line up with TRBD1. The CDR3 loop reads CATPGTGDQPQHF. DNA of the CDR3: TGTGCTACACCCGGGACAGGGGACCAGCCCCAGCATTTT.